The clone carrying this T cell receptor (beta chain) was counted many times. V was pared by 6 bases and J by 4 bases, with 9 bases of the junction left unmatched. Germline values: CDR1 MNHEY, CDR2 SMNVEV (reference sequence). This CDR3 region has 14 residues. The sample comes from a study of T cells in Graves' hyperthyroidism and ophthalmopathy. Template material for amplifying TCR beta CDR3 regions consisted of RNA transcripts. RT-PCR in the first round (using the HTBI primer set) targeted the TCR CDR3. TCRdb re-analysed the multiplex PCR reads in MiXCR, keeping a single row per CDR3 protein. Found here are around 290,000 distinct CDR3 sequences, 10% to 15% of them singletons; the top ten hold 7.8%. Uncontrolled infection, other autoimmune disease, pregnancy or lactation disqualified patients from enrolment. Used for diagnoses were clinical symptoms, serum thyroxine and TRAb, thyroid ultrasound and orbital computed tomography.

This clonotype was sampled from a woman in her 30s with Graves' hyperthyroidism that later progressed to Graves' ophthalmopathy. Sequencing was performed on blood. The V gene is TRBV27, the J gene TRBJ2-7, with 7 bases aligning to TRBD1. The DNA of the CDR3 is TGTGCCAGCAGCCCCAGGGGGTTGAGGTACGAGCAGTACTTC. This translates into CASSPRGLRYEQYF.